These 7 T cell receptor beta chains were sequenced from one sample in a study of cytomegalovirus exposure and HLA in healthy donors. The PCR ran on 60 Vbeta and 13 Jbeta primers. The method was immunoSEQ multiplex PCR; TCRdb's version includes in-frame clones alone and lacks a portion of them. The sample gives approximately 280,000 clones, just over 85% of which show up once; 3.5% to 4% is in the top ten. Input material: PBMCs. The receptors come from a man aged 35-49 years in good health and CMV-seropositive.

This chain uses TRBV6-6 with TRBJ2-7; D might be TRBD1 (5 bases). Germline V gene data show CDR1 as MNHNY and CDR2 as SVGAGI (reference sequence). The CDR3 runs to 14 residues. The V end lost 5 bases, the J end lost 3 bases, and 14 bases lay between the germline ends. The CDR3 region is CASSPQDTLYEQYF. The CDR3 DNA reads as TGTGCCAGCAGTCCACAGGACACCCTCTACGAGCAGTACTTC.

This chain joins TRBV5-4 and TRBJ2-5; possible D gene TRBD2, 6 bases. The germline V and J ends were trimmed by 7 bases and 5 bases, with 21 bases remaining between them. Germline V lookup: CDR1 SGHNT, CDR2 YYREEE (reference sequence). The CDR3 covers 15 residues. As DNA, the CDR3 is TGTGCCAGCGGACCGTGGGAGACTAGTCAGGAGACCCAGTACTTC. This encodes CASGPWETSQETQYF.

This chain uses TRBV28 with TRBJ1-5; D is uncertain. The CDR3 sequence is 15 residues long. From germline, CDR1 is MDHEN and CDR2 SYDVKM. Deletions cut 4 bases from V and 1 base from J, with 11 bases between. CDR3 sequence reads: CASSSASASNQPQHF. In DNA, the CDR3 is TGTGCCAGCAGTTCTGCCTCCGCGAGCAATCAGCCCCAGCATTTT.

This chain connects TRBV25-1 to TRBJ2-7; TRBD2 matches 10 bases. The junction had 8 bases not matched to a gene; V was cut back by 5 bases and J by 1 base. CDR3 size: 16 residues. CDR1 is MGHDK and CDR2 is SYGVNS in the germline V gene. The CDR3 DNA reads TGTGCCAGCAGTTCTCATATAGCGGGAGGTTCCTACGAGCAGTACTTC. Protein sequence: CASSSHIAGGSYEQYF.

The J gene is TRBJ2-5, the V gene TRBV4-1; 8 bases match TRBD2. TRBJ2-7 explains the end of the DNA better; the J call may be wrong. Germline values: CDR1 MGHRA, CDR2 YSYEKL. The CDR3 is 16 amino acids. The CDR3 protein is CASSQDVSGITYEQYF. CDR3 coding DNA: TGCGCCAGCAGCCAAGATGTTAGCGGGATCACCTACGAGCAGTACTTC.

The chain has TRBV6-4 and TRBJ2-3; 10 bases map to TRBD2. Germline V lookup: CDR1 MRHNA, CDR2 SNTAGT. CDR3 length: 17 residues. J was trimmed by 1 base and V by 0 bases; bases with no gene match: 4. In nucleotides, the CDR3 is TGTGCCAGCAGTGACTCGGCTAGCGGGAGCGGCACAGATACGCAGTATTTT. This codes for CASSDSASGSGTDTQYF.

The V and J genes are TRBV4-2 and TRBJ2-7; 8 nucleotides match TRBD2. CDR3 length equals 14 residues. Per the germline V gene, CDR1 is LGHNA and CDR2 is YNFKEQ. V dropped 4 bases and J dropped 6; count of bases not matched to a gene: 8. The CDR3 sequence: CASSLISGTGEQYF. The CDR3 nucleotides read TGTGCCAGCAGCCTTATTAGCGGGACCGGCGAGCAGTACTTC.